This T cell receptor beta chain was identified in a study of blood T cells in healthy people across ages. Overall study findings and caveats: Researchers said unsorted PBMCs prevented a conclusive naive versus antigen-experienced comparison.

The table lists this clonotype with a few counts. The antigen is unknown. Germline assignment: CDR1 LGHNA and CDR2 YSLEER. The CDR3 covers 16 residues. Trimming took 1 base from V and 9 from J; bases not matched to a gene: 9. A second PCR, run for roughly 7 to 11 cycles, used a sample-barcoded 5' primer plus a J-beta primer mix. One entry per CDR3 protein, called by TCRdb with MiXCR from the 5' RACE reads. Of 1.8 million or so distinct CDR3 sequences in the sample, around 42% are singletons; the top ten hold under 30%. The clonotype was recovered from a human donor in good health. V usage is TRBV4-3 and J usage is TRBJ1-5; 10 nucleotides align to TRBD1. Sequences were obtained from blood. CDR3 nucleotides: TGCGCCAGCAGCCAAGTTGTCGGACAGGGGGGTCGGCCCCAGCATTTT. Its protein is CASSQVVGQGGRPQHF.